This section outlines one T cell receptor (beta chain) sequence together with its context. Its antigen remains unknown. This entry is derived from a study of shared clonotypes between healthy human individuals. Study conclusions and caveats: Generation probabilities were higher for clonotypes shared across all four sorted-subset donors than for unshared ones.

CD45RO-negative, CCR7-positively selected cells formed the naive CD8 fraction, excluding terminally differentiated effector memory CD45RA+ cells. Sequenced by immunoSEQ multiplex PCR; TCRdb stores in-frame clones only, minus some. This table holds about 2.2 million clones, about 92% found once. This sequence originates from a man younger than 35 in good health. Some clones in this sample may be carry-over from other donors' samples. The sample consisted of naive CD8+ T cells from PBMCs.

CDR3 nucleotides: TGTGCCAGCAGTATTAGGGGATCCGGGGAGCTGTTTTTT. Protein: CASSIRGSGELFF. V and J are TRBV25-1 and TRBJ2-2, with TRBD1 as a possible D gene (5 bases). Germline CDR1 is MGHDK and CDR2 is SYGVNS. The CDR3 extends over 13 amino acids. The V and J ends lost 5 bases and 6 bases respectively, with 10 bases between them.